One sample yielded the 28 T cell receptor beta chains listed below, sequenced in a study of T cell responses to AZD1222 COVID-19 vaccine. Assay: immunoSEQ multiplex PCR; the TCRdb copy retains only in-frame clones and omits some. The sample carries about 200,000 clones, around nine tenths recorded once. Sequenced here: peripheral blood, sampled 28 days after the second dose of the MenACWY control vaccine. All receptors derive from an adult who received the MenACWY meningococcal vaccine as a control.

The count of this clone is one. The chain links TRBV15 to TRBJ1-3; D is possibly TRBD1 (6 bases). V dropped 4 bases and J dropped 0 bases, with 13 bases sitting between them. This CDR3 has 16 amino acids. The germline V gene encodes CDR1 LNHNV and CDR2 YYDKDF (reference sequence). The CDR3 sequence: CATSTLDSRSGNTIYF. The CDR3 DNA reads TGTGCCACCAGCACGCTGGACAGTCGCTCTGGAAACACCATATATTTT. The variable domain in full, completed from reference TRBV15 and TRBJ1-3, reads DAMVIQNPRYQVTQFGKPVTLSCSQTLNHNVMYWYQQKSSQAPKLLFHYYDKDFNNEADTPDNFQSRRPNTSFCFLDIRSPGLGDTAMYLCATSTLDSRSGNTIYFGEGSWLTVV.

A single count supports this clone. The chain uses TRBV2 and TRBJ1-4, with D perhaps TRBD1 (5 bases). V shed 1 base and J shed 3 bases, with 15 bases lying between them. This CDR3 region has 17 residues. From germline, CDR1 is SNHLY and CDR2 FYNNEI. This chain's CDR3 is CASSEDQVRVSNEKLFF. The CDR3 nucleotides read TGTGCCAGCAGTGAAGACCAGGTCAGGGTTTCTAATGAAAAACTGTTTTTT.

DNA of the CDR3: TGTGCCAGCAGTTCCAGGACGGGAAATTCACCCCTCCACTTT. Encoded protein: CASSSRTGNSPLHF. This chain joins TRBV27 and TRBJ1-6; D remains unclear. The length of the CDR3 is 14 residues. V lost 4 bases to trimming and J lost 7 bases, with 11 bases between them. Looked up from germline, CDR1 is MNHEY and CDR2 is SMNVEV (reference sequence).

With regard to this clone: Other DNA sequences of this sample code for an identical CDR3. The chain uses TRBV30 and TRBJ1-1, with D unresolved. Germline V gene sequence: CDR1 GTSNPN, CDR2 SVGIG (reference sequence). Trimming took 0 bases from V and 3 from J, leaving 5 bases between them. There are 12 residues in the CDR3. The CDR3 here is CAWSVLDTEAFF. As DNA, the CDR3 is TGTGCCTGGAGTGTATTGGACACTGAAGCTTTCTTT.

The chain employs TRBV28 and TRBJ1-1; D is ambiguous. The CDR3 runs to 15 residues. Germline V gives CDR1 MDHEN, CDR2 SYDVKM. V shed 3 bases and J shed 1 base, with 12 bases lying between them. The CDR3 loop is CASSFRFPKNTEAFF. CDR3 DNA: TGTGCCAGCAGTTTCCGATTTCCTAAGAACACTGAAGCTTTCTTT.

This rearrangement joins TRBV28 to TRBJ2-5; no firm D call. CDR1 and CDR2 (germline): MDHEN, SYDVKM. The CDR3 has 13 residues. The V end was cut by 6 bases, the J end by 5 bases, with 13 bases between. CDR3 in DNA: TGTGCCAGCAGAGACCTCGACGGGGAGACCCAGTACTTC. It specifies CASRDLDGETQYF.

The chain employs TRBV7-9 and TRBJ2-2; 9 bases align to TRBD1. The CDR3 runs 16 residues. The J segment lost 0 bases and the V segment lost 4 bases, leaving 3 bases of the junction unmatched. Germline V gives CDR1 SEHNR, CDR2 FQNEAQ (reference sequence). CDR3: CASSSRQGANTGELFF. CDR3 nucleotides: TGTGCCAGCAGCTCCCGACAGGGGGCGAACACCGGGGAGCTGTTTTTT.

The chain links TRBV30 to TRBJ2-3, with D perhaps matching TRBD1 (6 bases). The ends were cut back, 0 bases at V and 3 bases at J, with 10 bases in the middle. The CDR3 has 14 amino acids. CDR1 and CDR2 from the germline V gene are GTSNPN and SVGIG (reference sequence). The CDR3 is CAWSVGGVTDTQYF. CDR3 nucleotides: TGTGCCTGGAGTGTAGGGGGAGTGACAGATACGCAGTATTTT.

The rearrangement uses TRBV5-1 and TRBJ1-1; D unresolved. The CDR3 contains 14 residues. V lost 0 bases, J lost 3 bases, and 9 bases lay in between. Germline V gives CDR1 SGHRS, CDR2 YFSETQ. CDR3 loop: CASSLEQTYTEAFF. DNA for the CDR3: TGCGCCAGCAGCTTGGAACAGACTTACACTGAAGCTTTCTTT. Supplemented by reference TRBV5-1 and TRBJ1-1, the full variable domain reads KAGVTQTPRYLIKTRGQQVTLSCSPISGHRSVSWYQQTPGQGLQFLFEYFSETQRNKGNFPGRFSGRQFSNSRSEMNVSTLELGDSALYLCASSLEQTYTEAFFGQGTRLTVV.

Notes on this clone: An end of the junction does not agree with germline; a read error may underlie this. This chain uses TRBV18 with TRBJ2-7; 7 nucleotides match TRBD1. Germline lookup yields CDR1 KGHSH and CDR2 LQKENI. There are 15 residues in the CDR3. The CDR3: CASSAPVQGSYEQYF. CDR3 bases: TGTGCCAGCTCAGCACCGGTACAGGGGTCCTACGAGCAGTACTTC.

CDR3 sequence: CATSRATSGETQYF. DNA for the CDR3: TGTGCCACCAGCAGAGCGACTAGTGGGGAGACCCAGTACTTC. The chain links TRBV15 to TRBJ2-5, with D perhaps TRBD2 (6 bases). CDR3 length: 14 amino acids. The V gene lost 1 base and the J gene lost 5 bases, with 11 bases spanning the gap. Germline V lookup: CDR1 LNHNV, CDR2 YYDKDF (reference sequence).

Comment on this clone: This is likely a read error, given that the CDR3 carries no conserved phenylalanine or tryptophan at its end. The DNA is omitted, as the CDR3 cannot be located on it reliably, and the CDR3 follows TCRdb's listing. This chain joins TRBV5-4 and TRBJ1-1; no check of the table's D call, TRBD1, against the DNA was made. 9 amino acids form the CDR3, both terminal residues included. Germline V CDR1 and CDR2: SGHNT, YYREEE (reference sequence). The CDR3 loop is CASSKTGSA.

The chain has TRBV27 and TRBJ1-2; D call uncertain. CDR1 MNHEY and CDR2 SMNVEV come from the germline V gene (reference sequence). This CDR3 is 14 amino acids long. V was trimmed by 0 bases and J by 4 bases, leaving 9 bases between them. The CDR3 loop is CASSLSVGLYGYTF. The CDR3 coding sequence is TGTGCCAGCAGTTTATCGGTCGGACTCTATGGCTACACCTTC.

This rearrangement joins TRBV29-1 to TRBJ1-4; TRBD1 matches 7 bases. This CDR3 has 13 amino acids. Germline assignment: CDR1 SQVTM and CDR2 ANQGSEA. V lost 6 bases and J lost 3; bases outside the gene matches: 4. This CDR3 reads CSVRQGANEKLFF. CDR3 nucleotides: TGCAGCGTCCGACAGGGTGCTAATGAAAAACTGTTTTTT. The variable domain in full, with the rest retrieved from reference TRBV29-1 and TRBJ1-4, is SAVISQKPSRDICQRGTSLTIQCQVDSQVTMMFWYRQQPGQSLTLIATANQGSEATYESGFVIDKFPISRPNLTFSTLTVSNMSPEDSSIYLCSVRQGANEKLFFGSGTQLSVL.

The genes are TRBV6-4 and TRBJ1-5; D is ambiguous. The CDR3 consists of 11 residues. Trimming left V 4 bases short and J 4 bases short, with 2 bases between. CDR1 MRHNA and CDR2 SNTAGT come from the germline V gene. This chain's CDR3 is CASSGNQPQHF. The CDR3 bases are TGTGCCAGCAGTGGAAATCAGCCCCAGCATTTT.

The V gene is TRBV6-4, the J gene TRBJ2-1; 9 bases agree with TRBD2. The ends lost 4 bases at V and 5 bases at J; junction bases unmatched: 6. The germline V gene has CDR1 MRHNA and CDR2 SNTAGT. The CDR3 loop spans 15 amino acids. CDR3 residues: CASSAIAGVDNEQFF. Here the CDR3 DNA reads TGTGCCAGCAGTGCCATAGCGGGAGTCGACAATGAGCAGTTCTTC.

The chain joins TRBV19 to TRBJ2-5; 9 nucleotides align to TRBD2. Trimming at V came to 7 bases and at J to 6 bases, leaving 12 bases not matched to a gene. The CDR3 has 15 amino acids. Germline values: CDR1 LNHDA, CDR2 SQIVND (reference sequence). The CDR3 is CASTLGAGGPKTQYF. DNA of the CDR3: TGTGCCAGTACACTTGGGGCGGGAGGGCCTAAGACCCAGTACTTC.

V and J are TRBV7-2 and TRBJ2-3; 8 nucleotides align to TRBD2. The germline V gene encodes CDR1 SGHTA and CDR2 FQGNSA. The V gene end was trimmed by 1 base and the J gene end by 4 bases; junction bases not matched to a gene: 7. The CDR3 runs to 16 residues. CDR3 nucleotides: TGTGCCAGCAGCTTAGGGGCGGGAGGACGGGCAGATACGCAGTATTTT. This sequence encodes CASSLGAGGRADTQYF. The full variable domain, its missing parts supplied by reference TRBV7-2 and TRBJ2-3, is GAGVSQSPSNKVTEKGKDVELRCDPISGHTALYWYRQSLGQGLEFLIYFQGNSAPDKSGLPSDRFSAERTGGSVSTLTIQRTQQEDSAVYLCASSLGAGGRADTQYFGPGTRLTVL.

The gene calls are TRBV5-1 and TRBJ1-4; TRBD1 agrees at 8 bases. The junction had 5 bases not matched to a gene; V was cut back by 5 bases and J by 8 bases. Germline lookup yields CDR1 SGHRS and CDR2 YFSETQ. The CDR3 sequence is 13 residues long. DNA of the CDR3: TGCGCCAGCAGTCCGACAGGGGTGGAAAAACTGTTTTTT. This encodes CASSPTGVEKLFF.

The gene calls are TRBV10-3 and TRBJ2-7; 8 bases align to TRBD1. In germline, CDR1 is ENHRY, CDR2 SYGVKD. J gave up 2 bases and V 8 bases, and 11 bases lay outside the gene matches. This CDR3 has 15 amino acids. The CDR3 loop reads CAISGGGLNPYEQYF. The CDR3 bases are TGTGCCATCTCAGGGGGCGGGCTTAACCCCTACGAGCAGTACTTC.

This clone appeared once. The V call is TRBV5-1, the J call TRBJ1-2, with D uncertain. Trimming stripped 0 bases from V and 5 bases from J, with 11 bases between. The CDR3 is 14 amino acids. In germline, CDR1 is SGHRS, CDR2 YFSETQ. As DNA, the CDR3 is TGCGCCAGCAGCTTGGACGCCCGAGGGTATGGCTACACCTTC. It specifies CASSLDARGYGYTF.

This clone was detected only once. The chain couples TRBV29-1 to TRBJ1-2, with a weak D call TRBD1 (6 bases). Germline V CDR1 and CDR2: SQVTM, ANQGSEA. V shed 5 bases and J shed 10 bases, with 14 bases lying between them. The CDR3 covers 11 residues. CDR3 nucleotide sequence: TGCAGCGTTTGGGGTCAGGGGTCCTACACCTTC. Translating gives CSVWGQGSYTF.

V gene TRBV19 combines with J gene TRBJ2-2; 9 bases agree with TRBD2. The CDR3 has 16 residues. Germline V lookup: CDR1 LNHDA, CDR2 SQIVND (reference sequence). V gave up 5 bases and J gave up 2 bases; unmatched junction bases: 6. This chain's CDR3 is CASSPGLAINTGELFF. Written as DNA, the CDR3 is TGTGCCAGTAGTCCCGGACTAGCGATTAACACCGGGGAGCTGTTTTTT.

The gene calls are TRBV9 and TRBJ2-2, with D maybe TRBD1 (7 bases). CDR1 SGDLS and CDR2 YYNGEE come from the germline V gene. V shed 3 bases and J shed 0 bases, with 9 bases lying between them. The CDR3 consists of 15 residues. CDR3 nucleotide sequence: TGTGCCAGCAGCGGCGGGACAGCGAACACCGGGGAGCTGTTTTTT. It translates to CASSGGTANTGELFF.

The rearrangement links TRBV12-3 or TRBV12-4 to TRBJ1-5; TRBD1 matches at 9 bases. The CDR3 contains 13 residues. V dropped 10 bases and J dropped 7; count of bases not matched to a gene: 8. The DNA for the CDR3 is TGTGCCACACAGGGGGCCTGGGTGCAGCCCCAGCATTTT. Translation: CATQGAWVQPQHF.

This clone has a single count. This sequence joins TRBV4-1 and TRBJ1-2, with D unresolved. The V gene lost 6 bases and the J gene lost 2 bases, with 13 bases spanning the gap. In germline, CDR1 is MGHRA, CDR2 YSYEKL. This CDR3 spans 14 amino acids. The CDR3 is CASSPAPANYGYTF. CDR3 sequence (DNA): TGCGCCAGCAGTCCTGCGCCGGCCAACTATGGCTACACCTTC.

The rearrangement links TRBV3-1 (or the pseudogene TRBV3-2) to TRBJ1-1; D unresolved. CDR1 and CDR2 from the germline V gene are LGHDT and YNNKEL (reference sequence). This CDR3 comprises 11 residues. Trimming cost V 1 base and J 7 bases, with 4 bases left between them. CDR3 in amino acids: CASSQALEAFF. CDR3 DNA sequence: TGTGCCAGCAGCCAAGCCCTTGAAGCTTTCTTT.

J is TRBJ2-2 and V is TRBV2; TRBD2 matches at 11 bases. The V gene end was trimmed by 9 bases and the J gene end by 1 base; junction bases not matched to a gene: 7. The germline V gene has CDR1 SNHLY and CDR2 FYNNEI. This CDR3 is 16 amino acids long. CDR3 DNA sequence: TGTGCCAGGGGGCCGACTAGCGGGATGAACACCGGGGAGCTGTTTTTT. Its protein is CARGPTSGMNTGELFF.